This TCR beta chain was recorded in a study of shared clonotypes between healthy human individuals. Points from the study as a whole: In contrast to clonotypes shared by all four donors, non-shared clonotypes had lower generation probabilities.

This CDR3 contains 15 residues. CDR1 MNHEY and CDR2 SMNVEV come from the germline V gene (reference sequence). The trim removed 6 bases at V and 2 bases at J, leaving 7 bases unmatched. A note on this clone: Its matching antigen is unknown.

Assay used: immunoSEQ multiplex PCR; TCRdb lists only in-frame clones, some missing. The sample contains more than 2,000,000 clones, approximately 93% of which appear only once. The sequence came from a young man in good health. Some clones in this sample may be carry-over from other donors' samples. V usage is TRBV27 and J usage is TRBJ2-7, with 10 bases matching TRBD2. Sequenced material: naive CD4+ T cells from PBMCs. Subset reported: CD45RA+ positively selected. The chain's CDR3 is CASRDRGLATYEQYF. In nucleotides, the CDR3 is TGTGCCAGCAGGGACCGGGGACTAGCGACCTACGAGCAGTACTTC.